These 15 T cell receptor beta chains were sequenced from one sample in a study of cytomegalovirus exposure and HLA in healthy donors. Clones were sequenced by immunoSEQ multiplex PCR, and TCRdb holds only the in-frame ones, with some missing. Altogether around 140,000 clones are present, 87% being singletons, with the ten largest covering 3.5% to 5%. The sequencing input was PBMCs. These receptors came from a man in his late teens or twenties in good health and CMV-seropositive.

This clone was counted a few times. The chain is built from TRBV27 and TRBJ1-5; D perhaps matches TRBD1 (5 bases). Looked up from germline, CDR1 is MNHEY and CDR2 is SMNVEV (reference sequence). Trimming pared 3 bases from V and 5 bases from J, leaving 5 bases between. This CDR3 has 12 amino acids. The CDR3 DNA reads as TGTGCCAGCAGTTTCAGGGATCAGCCCCAGCATTTT. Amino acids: CASSFRDQPQHF.

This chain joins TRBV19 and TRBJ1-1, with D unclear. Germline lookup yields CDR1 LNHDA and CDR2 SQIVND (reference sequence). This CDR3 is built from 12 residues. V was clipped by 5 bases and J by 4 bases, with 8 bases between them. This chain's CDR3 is CASSPTGTEAFF. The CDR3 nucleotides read TGTGCCAGTAGTCCCACGGGCACTGAAGCTTTCTTT. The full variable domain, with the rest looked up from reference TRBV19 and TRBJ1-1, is DGGITQSPKYLFRKEGQNVTLSCEQNLNHDAMYWYRQDPGQGLRLIYYSQIVNDFQKGDIAEGYSVSREKKESFPLTVTSAQKNPTAFYLCASSPTGTEAFFGQGTRLTVV.

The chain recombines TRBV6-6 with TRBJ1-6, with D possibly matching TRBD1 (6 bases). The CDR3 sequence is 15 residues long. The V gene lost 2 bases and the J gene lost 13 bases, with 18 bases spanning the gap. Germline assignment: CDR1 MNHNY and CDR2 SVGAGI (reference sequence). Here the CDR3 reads CASSYLVPGESPLHF. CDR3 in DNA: TGTGCCAGCAGTTACCTGGTTCCAGGGGAGAGTCCCCTCCACTTT.

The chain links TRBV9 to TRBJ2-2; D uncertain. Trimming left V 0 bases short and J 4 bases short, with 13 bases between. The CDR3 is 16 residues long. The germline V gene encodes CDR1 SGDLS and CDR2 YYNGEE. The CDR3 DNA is TGTGCCAGCAGCGTAGCCACTACTCCCAGCACCGGGGAGCTGTTTTTT. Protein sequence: CASSVATTPSTGELFF.

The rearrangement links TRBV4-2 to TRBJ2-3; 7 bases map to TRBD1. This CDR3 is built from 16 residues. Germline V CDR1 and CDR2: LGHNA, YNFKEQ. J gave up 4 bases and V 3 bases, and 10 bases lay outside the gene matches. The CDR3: CASSHMDRSGSDTQYF. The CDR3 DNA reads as TGTGCCAGCAGCCACATGGACAGGAGTGGTTCAGATACGCAGTATTTT.

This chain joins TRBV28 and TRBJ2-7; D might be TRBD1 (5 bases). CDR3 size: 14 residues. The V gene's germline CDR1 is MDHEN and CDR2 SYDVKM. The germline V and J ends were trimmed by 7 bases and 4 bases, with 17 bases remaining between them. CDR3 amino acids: CASTLSQGWYEQYF. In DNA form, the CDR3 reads TGTGCCAGCACCTTATCTCAGGGTTGGTACGAGCAGTACTTC.

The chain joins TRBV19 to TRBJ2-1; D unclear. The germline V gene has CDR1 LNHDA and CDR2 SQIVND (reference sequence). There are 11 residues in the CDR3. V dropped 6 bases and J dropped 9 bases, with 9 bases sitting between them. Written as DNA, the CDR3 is TGTGCCAGTAGCGCTGCGCTTGAGCAGTTCTTC. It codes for CASSAALEQFF.

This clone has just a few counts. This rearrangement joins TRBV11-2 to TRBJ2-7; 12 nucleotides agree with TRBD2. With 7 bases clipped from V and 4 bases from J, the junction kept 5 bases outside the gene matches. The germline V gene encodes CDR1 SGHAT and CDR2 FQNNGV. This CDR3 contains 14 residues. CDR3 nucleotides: TGTGCCAGCACCCCTAGCGGGAGGGAGTACGAGCAGTACTTC. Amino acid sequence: CASTPSGREYEQYF.

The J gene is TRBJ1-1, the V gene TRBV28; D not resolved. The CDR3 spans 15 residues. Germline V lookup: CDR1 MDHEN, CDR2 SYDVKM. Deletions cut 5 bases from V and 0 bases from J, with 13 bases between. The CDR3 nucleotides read TGTGCCAGCAGTCCAGACGGACTTATGAACACTGAAGCTTTCTTT. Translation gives CASSPDGLMNTEAFF.

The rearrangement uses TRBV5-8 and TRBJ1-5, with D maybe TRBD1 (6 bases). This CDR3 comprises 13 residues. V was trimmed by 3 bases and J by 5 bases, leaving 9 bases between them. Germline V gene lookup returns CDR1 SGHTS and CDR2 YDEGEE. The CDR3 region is CASSYTGHQPQHF. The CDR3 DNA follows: TGTGCCAGCAGCTATACAGGGCATCAGCCCCAGCATTTT.

CDR3 protein: CAWSVQAGHYEQYF. CDR3 DNA sequence: TGTGCCTGGAGTGTACAGGCAGGGCACTACGAGCAGTACTTC. The J gene is TRBJ2-7, the V gene TRBV30, with D possibly TRBD1 on 5 matching bases. Germline CDR1 GTSNPN, CDR2 SVGIG (reference sequence). The CDR3 covers 14 residues. V gave up 0 bases and J gave up 3 bases, with 12 bases separating them.

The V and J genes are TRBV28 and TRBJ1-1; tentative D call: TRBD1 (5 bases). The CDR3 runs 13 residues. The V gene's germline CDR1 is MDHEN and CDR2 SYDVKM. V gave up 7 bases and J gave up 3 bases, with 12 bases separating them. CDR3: CASTSSGYTEAFF. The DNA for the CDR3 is TGTGCCAGCACATCGTCAGGGTACACTGAAGCTTTCTTT.

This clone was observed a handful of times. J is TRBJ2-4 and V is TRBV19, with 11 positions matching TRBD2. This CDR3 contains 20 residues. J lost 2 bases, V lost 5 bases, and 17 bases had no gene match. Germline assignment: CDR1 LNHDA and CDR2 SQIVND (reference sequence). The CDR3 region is CASSPLFGSGRAGTKNIQYF. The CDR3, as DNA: TGTGCCAGTAGTCCCCTATTTGGTAGCGGGAGGGCCGGGACCAAAAACATTCAGTACTTC. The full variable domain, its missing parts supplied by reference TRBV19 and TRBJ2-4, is DGGITQSPKYLFRKEGQNVTLSCEQNLNHDAMYWYRQDPGQGLRLIYYSQIVNDFQKGDIAEGYSVSREKKESFPLTVTSAQKNPTAFYLCASSPLFGSGRAGTKNIQYFGAGTRLSVL.

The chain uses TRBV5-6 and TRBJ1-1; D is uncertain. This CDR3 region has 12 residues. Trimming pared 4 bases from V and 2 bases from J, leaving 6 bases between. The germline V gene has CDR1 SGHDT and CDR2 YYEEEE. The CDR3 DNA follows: TGTGCCAGCAGCATATTCAACACTGAAGCTTTCTTT. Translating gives CASSIFNTEAFF.

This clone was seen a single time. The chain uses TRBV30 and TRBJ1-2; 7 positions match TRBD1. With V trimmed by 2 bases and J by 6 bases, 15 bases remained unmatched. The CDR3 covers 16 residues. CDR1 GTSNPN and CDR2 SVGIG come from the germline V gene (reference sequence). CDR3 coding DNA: TGTGCCTGGAGTCACGTAACCGGGACAGCTGGACATGGCTACACCTTC. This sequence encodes CAWSHVTGTAGHGYTF.